This T cell receptor beta chain emerged from a study of CD8+CD57+ T cells in acquired aplastic anemia. Study context: Sorted CD4+ and CD8+ cell DNA averaged around 3.3 ug.

Individuals selected for sequencing had exhibited CD8+CD57+ cell expansion on flow cytometry. Study results and caveats: Significant differences in CD8+ Simpson's diversity were not observed between patients and controls.

Deletions cut 4 bases from V and 0 bases from J, with 14 bases between. This CDR3 spans 16 amino acids. The germline V gene encodes CDR1 MGHDK and CDR2 SYGVNS. Points on this clonotype: What it recognizes is unknown.

Genomic DNA provided the template from which TCR beta VDJ and CDR3 profiles were obtained. Each CDR3 protein gets one entry after TCRdb re-called the reads with MiXCR. The table shows about 160,000 distinct CDR3 sequences, with 40% to 60% occurring only once. Sequencing was performed on sorted CD4+, CD8+, or CD8+CD57+ T cells (not recorded which) from PBMCs. This TCR was sampled from a human donor with aplastic anemia. This chain links TRBV25-1 with TRBJ2-3; no clear D. CDR3 region: CASSGPSTYSTDTQYF. The CDR3 DNA reads TGTGCCAGCAGTGGGCCCAGCACCTATAGCACAGATACGCAGTATTTT.